What follows are 11 T cell receptor beta chains derived from one specimen sequenced in a study of regulatory T cells in long-lasting Graves disease. Time point described: persistent/refractory GD, antithyroid drugs over 5 years with positive TRAb. The authors made the TCR library using RNA they extracted from PBMCs. Construction of TCR beta libraries relied on iRepertoire HTBI primers and on Arm-PCR targeting CDR3 regions. TCRdb re-analysed the multiplex PCR reads in MiXCR, keeping a single row per CDR3 protein. The data show around 460,000 distinct CDR3 sequences, with around a fifth seen just once and around 7% held by the top ten. This specimen consisted of peripheral blood mononuclear cells (PBMCs), obtained when the disease was refractory, from a patient treated with antithyroid drugs. Receptors were obtained from a female donor with Graves disease.

The chain uses TRBV20-1 and TRBJ1-2, with D maybe TRBD1 (6 bases). V lost 7 bases and J lost 4, with 16 bases in between. CDR1 is DFQATT and CDR2 is SNEGSKA in the germline V gene (reference sequence). CDR3 length: 13 amino acids. In nucleotides, the CDR3 is TGCAGTGTACCCAGGGGTAGTGCCTATGGCTACACCTTC. It specifies CSVPRGSAYGYTF.

This clonotype was seen more than once but under ten times. The CDR3 reads CASSLRTGDTGELFF. The DNA for the CDR3 is TGCGCCAGCAGCTTAAGGACCGGGGACACCGGGGAGCTGTTTTTT. V and J are TRBV5-1 and TRBJ2-2, with D perhaps TRBD2 (5 bases). CDR1 and CDR2 (germline): SGHRS, YFSETQ. V lost 2 bases to trimming and J lost 3 bases, with 11 bases between them. The CDR3 length is 15 residues.

This chain uses TRBV12-3 or TRBV12-4 with TRBJ2-2; TRBD2 agrees at 13 bases. CDR3 length: 14 residues. Trimming took 6 bases from V and 10 from J; bases not matched to a gene: 5. CDR3 residues: CASSVGLAGVELFF. CDR3 nucleotides: TGTGCCAGCAGCGTCGGACTAGCGGGAGTGGAGCTGTTTTTT.

In this sample, this clonotype turned up a few times. The chain is built from TRBV5-1 and TRBJ1-5; no reliable D call. V gave up 8 bases and J gave up 4 bases, with 13 bases separating them. From germline, CDR1 is SGHRS and CDR2 YFSETQ. The CDR3 runs 13 residues. CDR3 protein: CASSITINQPQHF. The CDR3 nucleotides are TGCGCCAGTTCAATTACGATTAATCAGCCCCAGCATTTT. The full variable domain, its missing parts supplied by reference TRBV5-1 and TRBJ1-5, is KAGVTQTPRYLIKTRGQQVTLSCSPISGHRSVSWYQQTPGQGLQFLFEYFSETQRNKGNFPGRFSGRQFSNSRSEMNVSTLELGDSALYLCASSITINQPQHFGDGTRLSIL.

V usage is TRBV27 and J usage is TRBJ2-2, with 9 bases fitting TRBD1. There are 15 residues in the CDR3. Germline CDR1 is MNHEY and CDR2 is SMNVEV (reference sequence). V lost 6 bases to trimming and J lost 4 bases; unmatched junction nucleotides: 6. CDR3 protein: CASSHTGGGTGELFF. The DNA of the CDR3 is TGTGCCAGCAGCCACACAGGGGGCGGCACCGGGGAGCTGTTTTTT.

The V gene is TRBV9, the J gene TRBJ1-2, with TRBD1 matching over 8 bases. CDR3 length equals 15 residues. Trimming at V came to 4 bases and at J to 5 bases, leaving 10 bases not matched to a gene. Germline-derived CDR1 and CDR2 are SGDLS and YYNGEE. As DNA, the CDR3 is TGTGCCAGCAGCTCCTCGGACAGGGCGGGTTATGGCTACACCTTC. It encodes CASSSSDRAGYGYTF.

This clonotype was observed many times. This chain joins TRBV28 and TRBJ1-5; no clear D gene. The V end was cut by 2 bases, the J end by 0 bases, with 11 bases between. Germline V CDR1 and CDR2: MDHEN, SYDVKM. CDR3 length: 16 amino acids. CDR3 bases: TGTGCCAGCAGTTTAGTCAAGCAGCTTAGCAATCAGCCCCAGCATTTT. Encoded protein: CASSLVKQLSNQPQHF.

This clonotype has a count of ten or more. The V call is TRBV9, the J call TRBJ1-4; D remains unclear. Trimming cost V 3 bases and J 5 bases, with 14 bases left between them. The CDR3 covers 15 residues. CDR1 is SGDLS and CDR2 is YYNGEE in the germline V gene. The CDR3 sequence is CASSGPQSGNEKLFF. The CDR3, as DNA: TGTGCCAGCAGCGGACCCCAGAGTGGGAATGAAAAACTGTTTTTT. The full variable domain, completed using reference TRBV9 and TRBJ1-4, is DSGVTQTPKHLITATGQRVTLRCSPRSGDLSVYWYQQSLDQGLQFLIQYYNGEERAKGNILERFSAQQFPDLHSELNLSSLELGDSALYFCASSGPQSGNEKLFFGSGTQLSVL.

At least ten counts were recorded for this clonotype. The chain is built from TRBV6-1 and TRBJ2-6; D is undetermined. Per germline, CDR1 MNHNS and CDR2 SASEGT. The CDR3 consists of 16 residues. V was shortened by 6 bases and J by 4 bases, with 16 bases between the two germline ends. The CDR3: CASSPTRMAGANVLTF. DNA of the CDR3: TGTGCCAGCAGCCCCACTCGGATGGCAGGGGCCAACGTCCTGACTTTC.

Only a few counts were recorded for this clonotype. A junction boundary mismatches the germline segment, possibly from a read error. The chain links TRBV30 to TRBJ1-1, with no clear D. Per germline, CDR1 GTSNPN and CDR2 SVGIG (reference sequence). The CDR3 spans 10 residues. The CDR3 sequence: CAWSNTEASF. For the CDR3, the DNA is TGTGCCTGGAGTAACACTGAAGCTTCCTTT.

On this clonotype: A much larger clone lies a single base off, so this may be a read error. V is TRBV6-9 and J is TRBJ1-2; TRBD1 is a possible D gene (5 bases). The CDR3 runs 17 residues. Germline V CDR1 and CDR2: MNHGY, SVAAGI. V lost 3 bases and J lost 4, with 21 bases in between. CDR3 in amino acids: CASSYPHLSRDVYGYTF. In DNA, the CDR3 is TGTGCCAGCAGTTACCCCCATCTATCGAGGGACGTCTATGGCTACACCTTC.